This T cell receptor (beta chain) was found in a study of CD8+CD57+ T cells in acquired aplastic anemia (dated by TCRdb to about 2018). For the study in its entirety: Extracted DNA from sorted CD4+ and CD8+ cells averaged around 3.3 ug, ranging from roughly 0.19 to 27.4 ug. An average of roughly 10 million reads for CD4+ cells and roughly 11 million reads for CD8+ cells was obtained from healthy donor samples. The paper's findings and limits, for the study overall: Although around 30 CD8+ CDR3 sequences were shared by patients and controls, these sequences appeared highly expressed in patients and within the immunodominant clones of patients. Patients and healthy controls showed no significant difference in CD8+ Simpson's diversity (P=0.060).

Genomic DNA served as template for TCR beta VDJ combination and CDR3 sequence profiling. An Illumina HiSeq 2000 was the platform used for TCR repertoire sequencing. In the source study's methods: Repertoires were assessed using TRBV/TRBJ rearrangement plots, CDR3 size and DJ length profiles, and Simpson's diversity index. The most abundant DNA sequence in the deep sequencing data was taken as the immunodominant clone. CDR3 amino acid sequences were screened for sharing across subjects and compared with published repertoires and the VDJdb database. TCRdb reworked the public reads: Q25 trimming with fastp, MiXCR clone assembly, productive beta chains retained. Rows merge per CDR3 protein into single entries with the most common DNA and genes. TCRdb's processing, not the study's, gives the V and J calls here. Recorded for this sample are 400,000 to 450,000 distinct CDR3 sequences; around 72% of them occurred a single time. 3% to 5% of the sample is held by the ten biggest clonotypes.

A remark on this clonotype: The antigen this receptor binds is unknown. The input lacks base qualities; no much larger clone sits a single base away.

Per the germline V gene (reference sequence), LNHDA is the CDR1 and SQIVND is the CDR2. Including the terminal cysteine and phenylalanine, the CDR3 comprises 12 residues. The DNA shown is the 36-base CDR3, in frame from base 1. V and J are truncated by 6 bases and 4 bases respectively, leaving an intervening sequence of 10 bases. TCR repertoires of sorted CD4+ and CD8+ blood T cells from severe aplastic anemia patients and healthy subjects were deep-sequenced in the study. Ficoll-Paque density gradient centrifugation was used to isolate peripheral blood mononuclear cells. Before DNA was extracted, CD4+ and CD8+ T cells were sorted using either FACS or magnetic beads.

This chain joins TRBV19 to TRBJ2-7; 5 matching bases give a weak D call of TRBD1. The clonotype comes from a human donor in good health, serving as a control. Input material: sorted CD4+, CD8+, or CD8+CD57+ T cells (not recorded which) from PBMCs. DNA sequence: TGTGCCAGTAGCCCAGCAGGGTACGAGCAGTACTTC. This is translated as CASSPAGYEQYF.